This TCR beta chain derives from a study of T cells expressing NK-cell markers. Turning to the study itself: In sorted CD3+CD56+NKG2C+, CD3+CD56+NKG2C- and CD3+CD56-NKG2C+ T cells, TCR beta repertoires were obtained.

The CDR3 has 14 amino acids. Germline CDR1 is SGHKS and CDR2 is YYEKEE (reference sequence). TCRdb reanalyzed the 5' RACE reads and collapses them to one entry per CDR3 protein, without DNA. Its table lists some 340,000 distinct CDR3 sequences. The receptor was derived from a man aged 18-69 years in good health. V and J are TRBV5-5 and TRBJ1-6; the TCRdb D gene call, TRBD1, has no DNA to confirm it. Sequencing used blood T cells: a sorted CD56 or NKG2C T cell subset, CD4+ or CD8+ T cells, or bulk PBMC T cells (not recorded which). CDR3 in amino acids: CASSLGQGASPLHF.